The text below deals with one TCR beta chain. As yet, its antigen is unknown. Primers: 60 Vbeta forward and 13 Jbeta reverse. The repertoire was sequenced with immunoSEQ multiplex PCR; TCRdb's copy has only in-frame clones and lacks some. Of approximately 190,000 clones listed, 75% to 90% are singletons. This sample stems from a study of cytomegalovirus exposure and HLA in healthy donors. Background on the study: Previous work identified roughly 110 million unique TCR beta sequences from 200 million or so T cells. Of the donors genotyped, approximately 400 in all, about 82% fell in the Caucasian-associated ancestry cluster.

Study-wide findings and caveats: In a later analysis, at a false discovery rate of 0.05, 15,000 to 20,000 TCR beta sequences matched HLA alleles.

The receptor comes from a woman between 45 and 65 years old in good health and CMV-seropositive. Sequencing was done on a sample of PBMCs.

DNA of the CDR3: TGTGCCAGCAGTCCCGACAGGGAGATAGGGGGCTACACCTTC. It is translated as CASSPDREIGGYTF. The chain combines TRBV6-1 with TRBJ1-2, with 7 bases that match TRBD1. Germline V CDR1 and CDR2: MNHNS, SASEGT. CDR3 length equals 14 residues. Trimming cost V 5 bases and J 8 bases; bases outside gene matches: 11.